The next 24 T cell receptor beta chains were all read from a single sample in a study of a mutant IDH1 vaccine in newly diagnosed glioma. Their recognized antigens are unknown. Clones were sequenced by immunoSEQ multiplex PCR, and TCRdb holds only the in-frame ones, with some missing. The sample consists of 58,000 or so clones, around 86% of them appearing once. Noted time point: week 23, last vaccination. It was 300 ug of mutant IDH1 20-mer peptide that made up each vaccine dose, given with topical imiquimod. The source material was PBMCs, sampled from a glioma patient whose treatment included an IDH1 peptide vaccine. The receptors were gathered from a middle-aged man with glioma.

V usage is TRBV19 and J usage is TRBJ2-3; 12 nucleotides align to TRBD2. V gave up 4 bases and J gave up 4 bases; unmatched junction bases: 9. This CDR3 is built from 17 residues. CDR1 and CDR2 from the germline V gene are LNHDA and SQIVND (reference sequence). The CDR3 here is CASSTPGLAGGADTQYF. DNA of the CDR3: TGTGCCAGTAGTACCCCCGGTCTAGCGGGAGGGGCAGATACGCAGTATTTT. The full variable domain, completed using reference TRBV19 and TRBJ2-3, is DGGITQSPKYLFRKEGQNVTLSCEQNLNHDAMYWYRQDPGQGLRLIYYSQIVNDFQKGDIAEGYSVSREKKESFPLTVTSAQKNPTAFYLCASSTPGLAGGADTQYFGPGTRLTVL.

The chain joins TRBV7-2 to TRBJ1-1, with TRBD1 matching over 8 bases. From germline, CDR1 is SGHTA and CDR2 FQGNSA. V shed 4 bases, J shed 7 bases, and the junction held 5 bases outside the gene matches. This CDR3 is 13 amino acids long. CDR3 sequence: CASSWGQDREAFF. The CDR3 DNA reads TGTGCCAGCAGCTGGGGACAGGATCGTGAAGCTTTCTTT.

This clone has more than one count but fewer than ten. The rearrangement uses TRBV6-1 and TRBJ2-2; unclear D gene. The CDR3 has 14 amino acids. V shed 0 bases and J shed 3 bases, with 5 bases lying between them. Germline CDR1 and CDR2: MNHNS and SASEGT. The CDR3 spells CASSEAGHTGELFF. The CDR3 nucleotides are TGTGCCAGCAGTGAAGCAGGGCACACCGGGGAGCTGTTTTTT.

The genes are TRBV5-1 and TRBJ2-7; maybe TRBD2 (5 bases). This CDR3 contains 17 residues. Between the trimmed V and J ends, which lost 4 bases and 0 bases, there was a span of 20 bases. CDR1 is SGHRS and CDR2 is YFSETQ in the germline V gene. The CDR3 spells CASSPRASAFGSYEQYF. In DNA, the CDR3 is TGCGCCAGCAGCCCGAGGGCCTCGGCCTTCGGCTCCTACGAGCAGTACTTC.

V and J are TRBV14 and TRBJ2-1; TRBD2 agrees at 9 bases. CDR1 SGHDN and CDR2 FVKESK come from the germline V gene. CDR3 length equals 16 residues. V gave up 5 bases and J gave up 4 bases; unmatched junction bases: 9. CDR3 sequence: CASSTARREGYNEQFF. The CDR3 region has the DNA TGTGCCAGCAGCACCGCCCGGCGGGAGGGGTACAATGAGCAGTTCTTC. The complete variable domain, with remaining parts taken from reference TRBV14 and TRBJ2-1, reads EAGVTQFPSHSVIEKGQTVTLRCDPISGHDNLYWYRRVMGKEIKFLLHFVKESKQDESGMPNNRFLAERTGGTYSTLKVQPAELEDSGVYFCASSTARREGYNEQFFGPGTRLTVL.

The genes are TRBV6-5 and TRBJ1-2; D uncertain. Germline CDR1 MNHEY, CDR2 SVGAGI. The length of the CDR3 is 15 residues. The V end was cut by 4 bases, the J end by 4 bases, with 16 bases between. CDR3 sequence reads: CASSLDTVSTYGYTF. CDR3 DNA sequence: TGTGCCAGCAGTTTGGATACCGTCAGCACCTATGGCTACACCTTC.

The chain couples TRBV9 to TRBJ2-7; D tentatively reads TRBD1 or TRBD2 (6 bases each). The CDR3 extends over 16 amino acids. The V end was cut by 4 bases, the J end by 5 bases, with 22 bases between. Germline V gives CDR1 SGDLS, CDR2 YYNGEE. The CDR3 nucleotides are TGTGCCAGCAGCCCCGGTCACGGGGGCGCTGACCACGAGCAGTACTTC. This gives the protein CASSPGHGGADHEQYF. Based on the CDR3 plus reference TRBV9 and TRBJ2-7, the full variable domain is DSGVTQTPKHLITATGQRVTLRCSPRSGDLSVYWYQQSLDQGLQFLIQYYNGEERAKGNILERFSAQQFPDLHSELNLSSLELGDSALYFCASSPGHGGADHEQYFGPGTRLTVT.

The chain uses TRBV5-6 and TRBJ1-2, with 7 bases identical to TRBD1. Unmatched junction bases numbered 15, after V lost 4 bases and J lost 12 bases. Germline V gene sequence: CDR1 SGHDT, CDR2 YYEEEE. The CDR3 is 14 residues long. CDR3 loop: CASSAGSRTGLHTF. In DNA form, the CDR3 reads TGTGCCAGCAGCGCCGGTAGTCGGACAGGCCTCCACACCTTC.

This sequence joins TRBV6-6 and TRBJ2-7; D remains unclear. CDR3 length: 12 residues. Trimming took off 2 bases at V and 2 bases at J, with 4 bases between the two ends. Germline V gene lookup returns CDR1 MNHNY and CDR2 SVGAGI (reference sequence). CDR3 protein: CASSYTPYEQYF. The CDR3 DNA is TGTGCCAGCAGTTACACACCCTACGAGCAGTACTTC.

The CDR3 DNA reads TGTGCCAGCAGTGACGACGTCAATCAGCCCCAGCATTTT. As protein: CASSDDVNQPQHF. The chain has TRBV6-4 and TRBJ1-5, with D uncertain. The CDR3 length is 13 residues. Germline assignment: CDR1 MRHNA and CDR2 SNTAGT. Trimming stripped 2 bases from V and 3 bases from J, with 5 bases between.

The gene calls are TRBV10-1 and TRBJ2-7; D perhaps matches TRBD1 (10 bases). Looked up from germline, CDR1 is WNHNN and CDR2 is SYGVQD (reference sequence). This CDR3 has 18 residues. The V end was cut by 8 bases, the J end by 4 bases, with 30 bases between. CDR3 residues: CASPTGGYPREGRYEQYF. CDR3 coding DNA: TGCGCCAGCCCGACAGGGGGCTATCCGCGGGAGGGCAGGTACGAGCAGTACTTC.

This clone was detected a few times. The CDR3 protein is CASSSTNTEAFF. The CDR3 region has the DNA TGTGCCAGCAGTTCAACGAACACTGAAGCTTTCTTT. The rearrangement uses TRBV28 and TRBJ1-1, with D unresolved. Looked up from germline, CDR1 is MDHEN and CDR2 is SYDVKM. CDR3 length: 12 amino acids. V lost 4 bases and J 1 base, leaving 4 bases between the germline ends.

The V call is TRBV5-1, the J call TRBJ2-1; 8 bases are a match to TRBD2. The length of the CDR3 is 14 residues. Unmatched junction bases numbered 6, after V lost 6 bases and J lost 4 bases. Germline CDR1 and CDR2: SGHRS and YFSETQ. This CDR3 is CASKSAGAYNEQFF. In DNA, the CDR3 is TGCGCCAGCAAGTCAGCGGGAGCTTACAATGAGCAGTTCTTC.

V gene TRBV28 combines with J gene TRBJ1-1; perhaps TRBD1 as D (6 bases). Germline values: CDR1 MDHEN, CDR2 SYDVKM. V was cut by 7 bases and J by 8 bases, with 20 bases left in between. This CDR3 comprises 14 residues. The CDR3 loop reads CASTLDSLWSEAFF. The CDR3 nucleotides are TGTGCCAGCACCCTGGACAGTCTTTGGAGCGAAGCTTTCTTT.

V gene TRBV6-5 combines with J gene TRBJ1-1; D is perhaps TRBD1 (5 bases). This CDR3 has 14 residues. Trimming took 6 bases from V and 2 from J, leaving 13 bases between them. Germline CDR1 reads MNHEY; CDR2 reads SVGAGI. The chain's CDR3 is CASSRSRGNTEAFF. The CDR3 DNA reads TGTGCCAGCAGCCGCTCGAGGGGCAACACTGAAGCTTTCTTT.

This chain uses TRBV28 with TRBJ2-7, with 7 bases lining up with TRBD1. CDR3 length: 14 residues. In germline, CDR1 is MDHEN, CDR2 SYDVKM. V was clipped by 6 bases and J by 2 bases; unmatched bases: 7. This chain's CDR3 is CASRPGQVTYEQYF. The CDR3 nucleotides read TGTGCCAGCAGACCTGGACAGGTTACCTACGAGCAGTACTTC.

This clone ranks as medium-sized. The genes are TRBV6-5 and TRBJ2-7; a possible D gene is TRBD2 (6 bases). Germline loops: CDR1 MNHEY, CDR2 SVGAGI. V lost 0 bases and J 5 bases, leaving 11 bases between the germline ends. This CDR3 region has 14 residues. The CDR3 spells CASSYSMRGDEQYF. DNA for the CDR3: TGTGCCAGCAGTTACTCGATGCGGGGTGACGAGCAGTACTTC.

V and J are TRBV29-1 and TRBJ1-3; D not resolved. This CDR3 comprises 12 residues. Trimming removed 2 bases from V and 1 base from J, with 3 bases in between. Germline V gene lookup returns CDR1 SQVTM and CDR2 ANQGSEA. Written as DNA, the CDR3 is TGCAGCGTTGAACGGTCTGGAAACACCATATATTTT. This codes for CSVERSGNTIYF.

The chain recombines TRBV27 with TRBJ2-1, with 11 bases identical to TRBD2. The CDR3 spans 14 residues. V was pared by 6 bases and J by 4 bases, with 2 bases of the junction left unmatched. CDR1 MNHEY and CDR2 SMNVEV come from the germline V gene (reference sequence). In nucleotides, the CDR3 is TGTGCCAGCAGGGGGACTAGCGGTTACAATGAGCAGTTCTTC. Protein sequence: CASRGTSGYNEQFF.

In this sample, this clone turned up once. The CDR3 reads CASKGELAGVEEQFF. The DNA of the CDR3 is TGTGCCAGCAAAGGGGAACTAGCGGGAGTAGAGGAGCAGTTCTTC. The chain employs TRBV6-5 and TRBJ2-1, with 11 bases that match TRBD2. The CDR3 spans 15 residues. Germline-derived CDR1 and CDR2 are MNHEY and SVGAGI. The J segment lost 10 bases and the V segment lost 7 bases, leaving 12 bases of the junction unmatched.

This chain joins TRBV5-6 and TRBJ2-1, with TRBD2 matching over 13 bases. This CDR3 has 15 residues. Germline CDR1 SGHDT, CDR2 YYEEEE. V lost 4 bases to trimming and J lost 9 bases; unmatched junction nucleotides: 7. The CDR3, as DNA: TGTGCCAGCAGCGGTACTAGCGGGAGGGCCCGTGAGCAGTTCTTC. Protein product: CASSGTSGRAREQFF.

CDR3: CASSPRTWRAEHEQYF. The DNA of the CDR3 is TGTGCCAGCAGCCCCCGGACCTGGAGGGCCGAGCACGAGCAGTACTTC. V usage is TRBV7-2 and J usage is TRBJ2-7, with a weak D call TRBD2 (6 bases). Trimming cost V 5 bases and J 5 bases, with 22 bases left between them. The CDR3 totals 16 residues. Germline CDR1 is SGHTA and CDR2 is FQGNSA.

This sequence joins TRBV7-8 and TRBJ2-5; D is possibly TRBD1 (6 bases). CDR1 is SGHVS and CDR2 is FQNEAQ in the germline V gene. V was cut by 5 bases and J by 4 bases, with 17 bases left in between. This CDR3 has 15 amino acids. In nucleotides, the CDR3 is TGTGCCAGCAGCCCGCGACAGGTTGGGGGAGAGACCCAGTACTTC. Its translation: CASSPRQVGGETQYF.

J is TRBJ2-1 and V is TRBV9; D gene ambiguous. The germline gives CDR1 SGDLS, CDR2 YYNGEE. V lost 3 bases and J lost 0, with 10 bases in between. There are 15 residues in the CDR3. CDR3 DNA: TGTGCCAGCAGCGACTCGTTGAGCTCCTACAATGAGCAGTTCTTC. It encodes CASSDSLSSYNEQFF. The variable domain in full, completed from reference TRBV9 and TRBJ2-1, reads DSGVTQTPKHLITATGQRVTLRCSPRSGDLSVYWYQQSLDQGLQFLIQYYNGEERAKGNILERFSAQQFPDLHSELNLSSLELGDSALYFCASSDSLSSYNEQFFGPGTRLTVL.